Sequencing of this T cell receptor (beta chain) was carried out in a study of blood T cell repertoires in COVID-19. On the study more broadly: T cells, B-cell-depleted T cells, or PBMCs provided the cDNA or gDNA that served as material.

The CDR3 is 12 residues long. Germline V gene sequence: CDR1 MNHEY, CDR2 SMNVEV (reference sequence). Trimming took off 5 bases at V and 5 bases at J, with 9 bases between the two ends. Assay used: immunoSEQ multiplex PCR; TCRdb lists only in-frame clones, some missing. This repertoire shows around 160,000 clones, roughly 76% found once; its top ten account for roughly 8%. V is TRBV27 and J is TRBJ1-2; the D is unclear. The sequence came from a human donor with acute or convalescent COVID-19. The donor label of this sample is uncertain. Sequenced: peripheral blood. The CDR3 DNA sequence: TGTGCCAGCAGTAACAGAGGGTATGGCTACACCTTC. This codes for CASSNRGYGYTF.